Below are 30 T cell receptor beta chains sequenced from a single sample in a study of blood T cell repertoires in COVID-19. Repertoires were generated with immunoSEQ multiplex PCR, while TCRdb's copy carries only in-frame clones and drops some. The table has about 76,000 clones, approximately 86% seen once. The source material was peripheral blood. Every receptor here comes from a human donor in a cohort sampled during active COVID-19.

The V and J genes are TRBV29-1 and TRBJ2-3, with a weak D call TRBD1 (6 bases). Germline values: CDR1 SQVTM, CDR2 ANQGSEA. This CDR3 has 13 residues. V lost 1 base and J 5 bases, leaving 10 bases between the germline ends. The CDR3 bases are TGCAGCGTTGAAGTGGGGGCTGAAGATACGCAGTATTTT. This gives the protein CSVEVGAEDTQYF.

The chain combines TRBV5-1 with TRBJ2-7, with 7 positions matching TRBD1. CDR1 is SGHRS, CDR2 YFSETQ, per germline. The CDR3 length is 14 residues. Trimming cost V 4 bases and J 12 bases; bases outside gene matches: 16. CDR3 bases: TGCGCCAGCAGCCCAGGGACAGCGTCACCTCGGGGGTACTTC. Its translation: CASSPGTASPRGYF.

J is TRBJ1-4 and V is TRBV4-1; tentative D call: TRBD1 (6 bases). The germline V and J ends were trimmed by 2 bases and 8 bases, with 15 bases remaining between them. This CDR3 comprises 15 residues. Germline V CDR1 and CDR2: MGHRA, YSYEKL. The CDR3 reads CASSQPGTPPEKLFF. For the CDR3, the DNA is TGCGCCAGCAGCCAACCCGGGACACCTCCGGAAAAACTGTTTTTT.

The chain carries TRBV9 and TRBJ1-3, with D possibly matching TRBD1 (5 bases). Germline V CDR1 and CDR2: SGDLS, YYNGEE. The V and J ends lost 3 bases and 4 bases respectively, with 20 bases between them. The CDR3 runs 17 residues. CDR3 DNA sequence: TGTGCCAGCAGCGCCCACCCTATCGGGGGATGGGGAAACACCATATATTTT. It yields the protein CASSAHPIGGWGNTIYF.

This clone was recorded only once. V usage is TRBV11-3 and J usage is TRBJ2-7; D may be TRBD2 (6 bases). Germline V gene sequence: CDR1 SGHNT, CDR2 YENEEA. The V end was cut by 2 bases, the J end by 12 bases, with 17 bases between. The CDR3 contains 13 residues. The CDR3 DNA reads as TGTGCCAGCAGCTTAACGATTTCCGGGGAGGCGTACTTC. Its protein is CASSLTISGEAYF.

The chain uses TRBV3-1 (or the pseudogene TRBV3-2) and TRBJ2-3; possibly TRBD2 for D (6 bases). V shed 3 bases and J shed 4 bases, with 17 bases lying between them. The CDR3 is made up of 16 amino acids. Germline V gene sequence: CDR1 LGHDT, CDR2 YNNKEL (reference sequence). This CDR3 is CASSHDGSPSPDTQYF. CDR3 nucleotide sequence: TGTGCCAGCAGCCACGACGGGAGTCCCAGCCCAGATACGCAGTATTTT.

The chain joins TRBV7-9 to TRBJ1-6; 7 bases match TRBD1. The germline V gene encodes CDR1 SEHNR and CDR2 FQNEAQ (reference sequence). CDR3 length: 15 amino acids. V was clipped by 5 bases and J by 4 bases; unmatched bases: 5. The CDR3: CASSPRGLYNSPLHF. The CDR3 nucleotides are TGTGCCAGCAGCCCCAGGGGGTTATATAATTCACCCCTCCACTTT.

The chain combines TRBV7-2 with TRBJ2-3; D might be TRBD2 (5 bases). Germline CDR1 reads SGHTA; CDR2 reads FQGNSA. The CDR3 loop spans 16 amino acids. The V and J ends lost 2 bases and 6 bases respectively, with 18 bases between them. This chain's CDR3 is CASSLFPSGNSDTQYF. In DNA, the CDR3 is TGTGCCAGCAGCTTATTTCCCAGCGGAAATTCGGATACGCAGTATTTT.

The V gene is TRBV9, the J gene TRBJ1-5, with 8 positions matching TRBD1. This CDR3 spans 15 amino acids. V dropped 3 bases and J dropped 5; count of bases not matched to a gene: 7. Germline CDR1 SGDLS, CDR2 YYNGEE. CDR3 sequence (DNA): TGTGCCAGCAGCGCATCAGGGGGCCCGTATCAGCCCCAGCATTTT. This sequence encodes CASSASGGPYQPQHF.

V is TRBV19 and J is TRBJ2-7, with 7 bases aligning to TRBD1. CDR3 length: 16 amino acids. V was pared by 0 bases and J by 3 bases, with 8 bases of the junction left unmatched. Germline loops: CDR1 LNHDA, CDR2 SQIVND (reference sequence). The CDR3 loop is CASSIDWGTEHYEQYF. The CDR3 bases are TGTGCCAGTAGTATAGATTGGGGGACAGAGCACTACGAGCAGTACTTC. Together with reference TRBV19 and TRBJ2-7, the CDR3 gives the full variable domain: DGGITQSPKYLFRKEGQNVTLSCEQNLNHDAMYWYRQDPGQGLRLIYYSQIVNDFQKGDIAEGYSVSREKKESFPLTVTSAQKNPTAFYLCASSIDWGTEHYEQYFGPGTRLTVT.

The J gene is TRBJ1-5, the V gene TRBV6-5; no firm D call. Deletions cut 6 bases from V and 0 bases from J, with 12 bases between. CDR1 is MNHEY, CDR2 SVGAGI, per germline. The CDR3 consists of 15 residues. The CDR3 DNA follows: TGTGCCAGCAGCCGGGTAGCGGATAGCAATCAGCCCCAGCATTTT. It specifies CASSRVADSNQPQHF.

On this clone itself: The identical CDR3 is also encoded by other nucleotide sequences in the sample. The gene calls are TRBV5-1 and TRBJ1-3; D perhaps matches TRBD1 (6 bases). The ends were cut back, 0 bases at V and 7 bases at J, with 11 bases in the middle. The CDR3 spans 14 residues. The germline CDR1 and CDR2 sequences are SGHRS and YFSETQ. The CDR3 DNA sequence: TGCGCCAGCAGCTTGGGGGGGCTCGGGAACACCATATATTTT. It codes for CASSLGGLGNTIYF.

CDR3 sequence: CASSPTRTRGEQYF. In nucleotides, the CDR3 is TGTGCCAGCAGCCCCACTCGGACCAGGGGGGAGCAGTACTTC. The chain uses TRBV3-1 (or the pseudogene TRBV3-2) and TRBJ2-7; 7 nucleotides align to TRBD1. The CDR3 spans 14 residues. V lost 4 bases, J lost 7 bases, and 10 bases stayed unmatched. Germline-derived CDR1 and CDR2 are LGHDT and YNNKEL (reference sequence).

This clone was detected only once. The chain uses TRBV9 and TRBJ2-5, with D uncertain. The CDR3 spans 16 residues. The germline V and J ends were trimmed by 0 bases and 1 base, with 13 bases remaining between them. Germline lookup yields CDR1 SGDLS and CDR2 YYNGEE. The chain's CDR3 is CASSVGLTETQETQYF. The DNA of the CDR3 is TGTGCCAGCAGCGTAGGTTTGACGGAGACCCAAGAGACCCAGTACTTC.

The chain recombines TRBV5-4 with TRBJ2-3; 10 bases line up with TRBD2. This CDR3 has 16 amino acids. Unmatched junction bases numbered 7, after V lost 4 bases and J lost 2 bases. Per germline, CDR1 SGHNT and CDR2 YYREEE (reference sequence). The CDR3 reads CASSSIAGGHTDTQYF. Here the CDR3 DNA reads TGTGCCAGCAGCAGTATAGCGGGGGGCCACACAGATACGCAGTATTTT.

This rearrangement joins TRBV14 to TRBJ1-2; TRBD1 matches at 7 bases. This CDR3 spans 13 amino acids. Germline V gives CDR1 SGHDN, CDR2 FVKESK. J gave up 4 bases and V 4 bases, and 3 bases lay outside the gene matches. The CDR3 here is CASSPTGSYGYTF. CDR3 nucleotide sequence: TGTGCCAGCAGCCCGACAGGGAGCTATGGCTACACCTTC.

The V gene is TRBV6-5, the J gene TRBJ1-4, with TRBD1 identical over 7 bases. Germline loops: CDR1 MNHEY, CDR2 SVGAGI. CDR3 length: 14 residues. J gave up 10 bases and V 6 bases, and 11 bases lay outside the gene matches. The CDR3 loop reads CASSSGTAYGKLFF. DNA for the CDR3: TGTGCCAGCAGCTCCGGGACAGCCTATGGAAAACTGTTTTTT.

CDR3 sequence reads: CASRKGAPDSPLHF. For the CDR3, the DNA is TGCGCCAGCAGGAAGGGGGCTCCGGATTCACCCCTCCACTTT. V and J are TRBV23-1 and TRBJ1-6, with 7 bases lining up with TRBD1. TRBV23-1 is an ORF, and what it does is uncertain. The junction had 7 bases not matched to a gene; V was cut back by 6 bases and J by 8 bases. The CDR3 length is 14 residues.

The chain is built from TRBV19 and TRBJ2-5, with D hard to call. The germline gives CDR1 LNHDA, CDR2 SQIVND (reference sequence). There are 11 residues in the CDR3. Trimming removed 3 bases at V and 5 bases at J, with 4 bases between. CDR3: CASSIRETQYF. The CDR3 DNA sequence: TGTGCCAGTAGTATCCGGGAGACCCAGTACTTC.

This chain links TRBV11-3 with TRBJ2-3, with a possible D match to TRBD2 (6 bases). The germline V gene has CDR1 SGHNT and CDR2 YENEEA. Trimming pared 5 bases from V and 0 bases from J, leaving 9 bases between. The CDR3 runs 14 residues. DNA of the CDR3: TGTGCCAGCAGCCTCAGCGGGAGCACAGATACGCAGTATTTT. Amino acids: CASSLSGSTDTQYF.

This chain links TRBV19 with TRBJ2-5; 13 nucleotides agree with TRBD2. V lost 5 bases, J lost 2 bases, and 5 bases stayed unmatched. The CDR3 covers 16 residues. Looked up from germline, CDR1 is LNHDA and CDR2 is SQIVND (reference sequence). CDR3 coding DNA: TGTGCCAGTAGTTTTCCGGGACTAGCGGGGCAAGAGACCCAGTACTTC. It is translated as CASSFPGLAGQETQYF.

As concerns this clone: A junction boundary mismatches the germline segment, possibly from a read error. The chain employs TRBV6-1 and TRBJ1-2; a weak D match, TRBD1 (6 bases). The CDR3 length is 16 residues. CDR1 is MNHNS and CDR2 is SASEGT in the germline V gene. This CDR3 is CASSEGQFTANYGYTF. The CDR3 DNA reads as TGTGCCAGCAGCGAAGGACAGTTTACGGCTAACTATGGCTACACCTTC.

The V and J genes are TRBV6-6 and TRBJ1-4; the D gene is possibly TRBD1 (5 bases). Germline CDR1 reads MNHNY; CDR2 reads SVGAGI (reference sequence). CDR3 size: 15 residues. V lost 1 base, J lost 3 bases, and 9 bases lay in between. The DNA of the CDR3 is TGTGCCAGCAGTTACTGGGGCCCCTCTAATGAAAAACTGTTTTTT. Translation: CASSYWGPSNEKLFF.

This sequence joins TRBV4-1 and TRBJ1-4; 8 nucleotides line up with TRBD1. The CDR3 runs 16 residues. CDR1 is MGHRA, CDR2 YSYEKL, per germline. V was clipped by 5 bases and J by 7 bases; unmatched bases: 12. The CDR3 DNA sequence: TGCGCCAGCAGCTGGCGCCGGGGACAGGAGGGTGAAAAACTGTTTTTT. Translation gives CASSWRRGQEGEKLFF.

The V and J genes are TRBV12-3 or TRBV12-4 and TRBJ2-7; TRBD1 aligns across 9 bases. Trimming cost V 6 bases and J 5 bases; bases outside gene matches: 5. There are 13 residues in the CDR3. The CDR3 bases are TGTGCCAGCAGCAGGGACAGGGTGCACGAGCAGTACTTC. Translation gives CASSRDRVHEQYF.

As regards this clone: This same CDR3 is encoded by further DNA sequences in the sample. The chain combines TRBV14 with TRBJ2-7; tentatively, D is TRBD2 (6 bases). CDR1 is SGHDN and CDR2 is FVKESK in the germline V gene. V was clipped by 1 base and J by 3 bases, with 10 bases between them. CDR3 length: 14 amino acids. The CDR3 here is CASSQAGGYYEQYF. CDR3 DNA sequence: TGTGCCAGCAGCCAAGCTGGGGGGTACTACGAGCAGTACTTC.

This chain uses TRBV7-8 with TRBJ2-7, with TRBD1 as a possible D gene (6 bases). Germline CDR1 and CDR2: SGHVS and FQNEAQ. The CDR3 sequence is 14 residues long. V lost 4 bases and J lost 1, with 11 bases in between. CDR3 sequence: CASSSRQESYEQYF. CDR3 nucleotide sequence: TGTGCCAGCAGCTCCCGACAGGAGTCCTACGAGCAGTACTTC.

J is TRBJ1-2 and V is TRBV2; D uncertain. The CDR3 has 12 amino acids. Trimming left V 8 bases short and J 2 bases short, with 9 bases between. Germline lookup yields CDR1 SNHLY and CDR2 FYNNEI. The CDR3, as DNA: TGTGCCAGCGGCGCAGGCAACTATGGCTACACCTTC. It codes for CASGAGNYGYTF.

With regard to this clone: A read error may produce the germline difference seen at one junction end. CDR3 region: CAIGSDNEQFF. CDR3 nucleotides: TGTGCCATCGGCTCCGACAATGAGCAGTTCTTC. The chain combines TRBV10-3 with TRBJ2-1; D is undetermined. The CDR3 totals 11 residues. Germline V CDR1 and CDR2: ENHRY, SYGVKD.

This chain connects TRBV12-3 or TRBV12-4 to TRBJ2-1; no definite D call. Trimming pared 1 base from V and 12 bases from J, leaving 7 bases between. The CDR3 covers 11 residues. Here the CDR3 reads CASSLGASQFF. For the CDR3, the DNA is TGTGCCAGCAGTTTAGGGGCCTCGCAGTTCTTC.